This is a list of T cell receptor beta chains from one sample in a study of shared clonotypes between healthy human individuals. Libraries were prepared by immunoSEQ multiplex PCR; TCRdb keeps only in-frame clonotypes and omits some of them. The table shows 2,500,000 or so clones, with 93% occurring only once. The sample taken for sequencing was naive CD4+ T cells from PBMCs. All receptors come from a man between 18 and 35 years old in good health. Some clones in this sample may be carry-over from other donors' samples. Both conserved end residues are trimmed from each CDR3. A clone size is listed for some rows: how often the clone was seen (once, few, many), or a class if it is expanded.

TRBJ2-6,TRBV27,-,ASSFLLSGANVLT
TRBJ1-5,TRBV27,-,ASSLEAGQPQH
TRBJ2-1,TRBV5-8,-,ASNENQGAQLREQF
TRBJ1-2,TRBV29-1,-,SVYGTGKAWERGYT
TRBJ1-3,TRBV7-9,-,ASSPRGNTIY
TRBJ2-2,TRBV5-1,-,ASRLHSQGNTGELF
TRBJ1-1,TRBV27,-,ASITIYRGSFVNTEAF
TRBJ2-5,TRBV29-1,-,SVLGRGGETQY
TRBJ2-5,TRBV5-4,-,ASSPLGQSSGETQY
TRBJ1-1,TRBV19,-,ASSIAGTEAF
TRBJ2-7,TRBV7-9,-,ASSPTDRAREQY
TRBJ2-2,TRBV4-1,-,ASSQDRNSLGDTGELF
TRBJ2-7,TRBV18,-,ASSQIFLAEDYEQY
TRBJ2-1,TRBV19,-,ASSRGTSGIGEQF
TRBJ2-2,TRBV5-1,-,ASSLLAVEGGELF
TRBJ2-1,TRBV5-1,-,ASSLRENLEQF
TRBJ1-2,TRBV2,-,ASSSGRTSYGYT
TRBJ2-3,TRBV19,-,ASSPNRDPVGPDTQY
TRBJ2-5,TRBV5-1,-,ASSLGGIQETQY
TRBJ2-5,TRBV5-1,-,ASSLGASGRLETQY
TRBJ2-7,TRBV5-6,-,ASSPLGEMSYEQY
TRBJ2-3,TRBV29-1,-,SVEDTGRLDTQY
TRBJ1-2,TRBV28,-,ASSPTGDYGYT
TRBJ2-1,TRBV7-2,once,ASSLISGRASSEQF
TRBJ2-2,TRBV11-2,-,ASSPHRGGTNTGELF
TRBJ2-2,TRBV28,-,ASSSSTGAWNTGELF
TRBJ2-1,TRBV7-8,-,ASSSISGTDEQF
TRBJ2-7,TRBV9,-,ASSVELGGEQY
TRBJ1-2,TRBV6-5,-,ASTTRQTGYT
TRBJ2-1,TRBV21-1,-,ASSKAGRGFCDEQF
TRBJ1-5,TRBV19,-,ASRAGTGSNQPQH
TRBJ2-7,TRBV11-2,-,ASSLGLALSYEQY
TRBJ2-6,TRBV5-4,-,ASSSRDSGANVLT
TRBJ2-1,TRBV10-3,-,AISELLAGAYNEQF
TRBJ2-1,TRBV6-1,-,ASSERAGRTYNEQF
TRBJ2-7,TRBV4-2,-,ASSQEVRHPAYEQY
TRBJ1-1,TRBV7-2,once,ASSGRRGNTEAF
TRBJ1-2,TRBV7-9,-,ASSSPDGLYGYT
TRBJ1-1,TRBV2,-,ASSGQGGGSEAF
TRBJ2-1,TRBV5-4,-,ASSPQLAGGYNEQF
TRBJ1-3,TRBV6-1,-,ASSQVSGNTIY
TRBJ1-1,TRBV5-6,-,ASSLQGFEAF
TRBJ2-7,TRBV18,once,ASSQGAVQSYEQY
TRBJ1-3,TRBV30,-,AWSVGPQGTIY
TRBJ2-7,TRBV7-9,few,ASSSRQGVDEQY